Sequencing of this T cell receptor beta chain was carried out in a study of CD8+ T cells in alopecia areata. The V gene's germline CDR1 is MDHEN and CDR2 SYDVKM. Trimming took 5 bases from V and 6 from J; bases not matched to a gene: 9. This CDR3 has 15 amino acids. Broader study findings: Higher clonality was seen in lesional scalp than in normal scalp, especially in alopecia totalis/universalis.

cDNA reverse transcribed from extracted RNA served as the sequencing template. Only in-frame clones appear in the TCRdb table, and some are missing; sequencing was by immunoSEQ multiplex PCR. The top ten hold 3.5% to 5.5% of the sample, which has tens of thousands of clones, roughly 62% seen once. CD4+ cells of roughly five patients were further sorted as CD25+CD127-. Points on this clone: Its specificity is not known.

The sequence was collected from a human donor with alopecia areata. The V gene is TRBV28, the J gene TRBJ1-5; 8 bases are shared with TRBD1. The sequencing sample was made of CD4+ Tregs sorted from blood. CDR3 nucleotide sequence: TGTGCCAGCAGTCCGCTGGCAGGGGGCGGTCAGCCCCAGCATTTT. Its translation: CASSPLAGGGQPQHF.